This T cell receptor (beta chain) was identified in a study of blood T cell repertoires in COVID-19. Across the whole study: T cells, B-cell-depleted T cells, or PBMCs provided the cDNA or gDNA that served as material.

In the original processing: Amplification with reference gene primers provided the estimates of nucleated cell counts. The assay was immunoSEQ multiplex PCR, and TCRdb's table has in-frame clones only and misses some. V, J and clone size derive from that table, while D and trimming were established from the DNA sequence. The sample includes 250,000 to 350,000 clones, 85% of them seen just once. This clone was observed a handful of times. Input material: peripheral blood. The receptor was isolated from a woman aged 45-60 years with active or convalescent COVID-19.

The CDR3 loop reads CASSLVGTDTEAFF. The CDR3 bases are TGTGCCAGCAGCTTAGTGGGGACAGACACTGAAGCTTTCTTT. The V gene is TRBV11-2, the J gene TRBJ1-1, with TRBD1 identical over 7 bases. This CDR3 contains 14 residues. The trim removed 1 base at V and 3 bases at J, leaving 2 bases unmatched. Germline loops: CDR1 SGHAT, CDR2 FQNNGV.